Following are 31 T cell receptor beta chains from one sample sequenced in a study of T cell changes during pregnancy in multiple sclerosis (dated by TCRdb to the late 2010s). The receptor library was made with the immunoSEQ multiplex PCR assay. In its TCRdb copy, this immuneACCESS table keeps in-frame sequences only and misses some clones. Where compared with another copy, unresolved V genes explain less than half of these, and the others have no known cause. The table for this sample lists tens of thousands of clones; over 85% of them were counted only once. Over 3.5% of the sample belongs to the ten largest clones. The sequencing here drew on peripheral blood, taken after pregnancy. Receptors were obtained from a female donor in good health, enrolled as a control in a pregnancy study.

The V call is TRBV19, the J call TRBJ2-7; perhaps TRBD2 as D (5 bases). The CDR3 has 16 amino acids. Trimming stripped 5 bases from V and 2 bases from J, with 19 bases between. Germline values: CDR1 LNHDA, CDR2 SQIVND (reference sequence). CDR3 region: CASSPDSSRLPYEQYF. CDR3 nucleotide sequence: TGTGCCAGTAGTCCTGACTCGTCCAGACTACCCTACGAGCAGTACTTC.

This chain uses TRBV5-1 with TRBJ2-3; TRBD2 matches 8 bases. In germline, CDR1 is SGHRS, CDR2 YFSETQ. This CDR3 is 16 amino acids long. Losses at the gene ends were 6 bases for V and 0 bases for J; bases not matched to a gene: 9. DNA of the CDR3: TGCGCCAGCAATAGCGGGGATTCTGCTAGCACAGATACGCAGTATTTT. Translation: CASNSGDSASTDTQYF.

The chain is built from TRBV19 and TRBJ1-1; D is undetermined. Germline V CDR1 and CDR2: LNHDA, SQIVND (reference sequence). The CDR3 extends over 13 amino acids. Trimming removed 7 bases at V and 1 base at J, with 10 bases between. CDR3 sequence reads: CASNKGRNTEAFF. The DNA of the CDR3 is TGTGCCAGTAACAAAGGGAGGAACACTGAAGCTTTCTTT.

This chain connects TRBV4-3 to TRBJ2-3; weak D call: TRBD2 (6 bases). The CDR3 consists of 15 residues. V was shortened by 0 bases and J by 4 bases, with 11 bases between the two germline ends. Germline-derived CDR1 and CDR2 are LGHNA and YSLEER. The CDR3 nucleotides read TGCGCCAGCAGCCAAGATTCGGGAGCTGCAGATACGCAGTATTTT. It translates to CASSQDSGAADTQYF.

This sequence joins TRBV9 and TRBJ2-2; the match to TRBD2 covers 8 bases. Germline CDR1 is SGDLS and CDR2 is YYNGEE. This CDR3 is built from 16 residues. With 3 bases clipped from V and 0 bases from J, the junction kept 4 bases outside the gene matches. Written as DNA, the CDR3 is TGTGCCAGCAGCGCGCCGGGACTAGCGAACACCGGGGAGCTGTTTTTT. It translates to CASSAPGLANTGELFF. Drawing the rest from reference TRBV9 and TRBJ2-2, the complete variable domain is DSGVTQTPKHLITATGQRVTLRCSPRSGDLSVYWYQQSLDQGLQFLIQYYNGEERAKGNILERFSAQQFPDLHSELNLSSLELGDSALYFCASSAPGLANTGELFFGEGSRLTVL.

The genes are TRBV7-8 and TRBJ2-7; D call uncertain. Deletions cut 4 bases from V and 3 bases from J, with 13 bases between. CDR3 length equals 14 residues. CDR1 and CDR2 from the germline V gene are SGHVS and FQNEAQ. CDR3 loop: CASSSPPPSYEQYF. The CDR3 nucleotides are TGTGCCAGCAGCTCCCCCCCTCCCAGCTACGAGCAGTACTTC.

This rearrangement joins TRBV5-4 to TRBJ2-7; D is possibly TRBD1 (6 bases). This CDR3 region has 13 residues. Trimming shortened V by 0 bases and J by 7 bases, and 11 bases separated the two germline ends. The germline V gene encodes CDR1 SGHNT and CDR2 YYREEE (reference sequence). The CDR3 here is CASSLGPGAEQYF. The CDR3 nucleotides are TGTGCCAGCAGCTTGGGTCCAGGGGCAGAGCAGTACTTC.

V is TRBV28 and J is TRBJ1-5; D possibly corresponds to TRBD1 (6 bases). This CDR3 has 14 residues. The V gene's germline CDR1 is MDHEN and CDR2 SYDVKM. With 6 bases removed from V and 2 bases from J, the gap between germline ends came to 11 bases. CDR3 loop: CASSSGVGNQPQHF. As DNA, the CDR3 is TGTGCCAGCAGCTCAGGGGTTGGCAATCAGCCCCAGCATTTT.

V usage is TRBV2 and J usage is TRBJ2-5; 9 bases fit TRBD1. CDR3 size: 16 residues. V lost 6 bases and J lost 0; bases outside the gene matches: 8. Germline lookup yields CDR1 SNHLY and CDR2 FYNNEI. DNA for the CDR3: TGTGCCAGCAGAGGTCCCGGGACAGGGAACCAAGAGACCCAGTACTTC. Translated: CASRGPGTGNQETQYF.

The chain uses TRBV7-8 and TRBJ1-2; D perhaps matches TRBD1 (5 bases). Trimming removed 5 bases at V and 3 bases at J, with 13 bases between. CDR1 is SGHVS and CDR2 is FQNEAQ in the germline V gene. This CDR3 region has 14 residues. CDR3 DNA sequence: TGTGCCAGCAGCCCACCAGGGTTGGACTATGGCTACACCTTC. Protein product: CASSPPGLDYGYTF.

The rearrangement uses TRBV6-1 and TRBJ2-5; TRBD2 matches 9 bases. The J segment lost 4 bases and the V segment lost 8 bases, leaving 5 bases of the junction unmatched. From germline, CDR1 is MNHNS and CDR2 SASEGT. The CDR3 length is 13 residues. CDR3 sequence reads: CASGRGGGETQYF. CDR3 nucleotide sequence: TGTGCCAGCGGGCGGGGGGGCGGAGAGACCCAGTACTTC.

This chain uses TRBV28 with TRBJ1-2; no definite D call. CDR3 length: 12 amino acids. Germline V gene sequence: CDR1 MDHEN, CDR2 SYDVKM. Deletions cut 4 bases from V and 8 bases from J, with 11 bases between. The CDR3 DNA sequence: TGTGCCAGCAGTTCCCGCGGAGGCGGCTACACCTTC. This encodes CASSSRGGGYTF.

The CDR3 sequence is CACPLAADTQYF. CDR3 nucleotide sequence: TGTGCCTGCCCCCTAGCAGCAGATACGCAGTATTTT. The chain has TRBV30 and TRBJ2-3, with TRBD2 as a possible D gene (5 bases). This CDR3 contains 12 residues. Germline V lookup: CDR1 GTSNPN, CDR2 SVGIG (reference sequence). Trimming took off 6 bases at V and 4 bases at J, with 11 bases between the two ends.

Only one count was recorded for this clone. This chain connects TRBV28 to TRBJ2-1; a possible D gene is TRBD2 (7 bases). The germline CDR1 and CDR2 sequences are MDHEN and SYDVKM. The CDR3 loop spans 14 amino acids. CDR3 nucleotides: TGTGCTCTCAGTGGGGGGGGCACCTACAATGAGCAGTTCTTC. It specifies CALSGGGTYNEQFF.

The V gene is TRBV28, the J gene TRBJ1-2; no reliable D call. The CDR3 loop spans 11 amino acids. CDR1 and CDR2 (germline): MDHEN, SYDVKM. The ends were cut back, 8 bases at V and 6 bases at J, with 10 bases in the middle. The CDR3 bases are TGTGCCAGCGGTGAGGGAAATGGCTACACCTTC. It specifies CASGEGNGYTF.

V gene TRBV10-1 combines with J gene TRBJ2-3; weak D call: TRBD1 (7 bases). Germline V gene lookup returns CDR1 WNHNN and CDR2 SYGVQD (reference sequence). CDR3 length equals 12 residues. Trimming removed 5 bases at V and 6 bases at J, with 9 bases between. The CDR3 DNA reads TGCGCCAGCAGTCCAGGGGGGGATACGCAGTATTTT. Translation gives CASSPGGDTQYF.

V gene TRBV28 combines with J gene TRBJ2-1; D perhaps matches TRBD2 (6 bases). In germline, CDR1 is MDHEN, CDR2 SYDVKM. The CDR3 sequence is 14 residues long. The V and J ends lost 5 bases and 0 bases respectively, with 8 bases between them. In nucleotides, the CDR3 is TGTGCCAGCAGTGGGACTTTCTCCTACAATGAGCAGTTCTTC. It yields the protein CASSGTFSYNEQFF.

V usage is TRBV7-9 and J usage is TRBJ2-1, with TRBD2 matching 11 bases. CDR1 and CDR2 (germline): SEHNR, FQNEAQ (reference sequence). The ends lost 6 bases at V and 7 bases at J; junction bases unmatched: 8. The CDR3 consists of 15 residues. The CDR3 nucleotides are TGTGCCAGCAGAGGGGAACTAGCGGGGGCAAATGAGCAGTTCTTC. Translated: CASRGELAGANEQFF.

This clone has only one observation. The rearrangement uses TRBV2 and TRBJ2-2, with 8 bases that match TRBD1. Germline V gene lookup returns CDR1 SNHLY and CDR2 FYNNEI. V lost 4 bases and J lost 3; bases outside the gene matches: 4. This CDR3 contains 15 residues. DNA for the CDR3: TGTGCCAGCAGTGTTGGGACAGGAGACACCGGGGAGCTGTTTTTT. Translation gives CASSVGTGDTGELFF.

The CDR3 spells CASSLSHPAAKNIQYF. CDR3 bases: TGCGCCAGCAGTCTTTCTCACCCCGCGGCCAAAAACATTCAGTACTTC. The rearrangement joins TRBV23-1 to TRBJ2-4; no reliable D call. TRBV23-1 qualifies as an ORF whose function is uncertain. There are 16 residues in the CDR3. Trimming removed 4 bases from V and 1 base from J, with 14 bases in between.

J is TRBJ1-6 and V is TRBV5-7; D call uncertain. TRBV5-7 is reported as an ORF; its role is uncertain. The V and J ends lost 5 bases and 10 bases respectively, with 10 bases between them. This CDR3 is 12 amino acids long. CDR3 DNA sequence: TGTGCCAGCAGTATGGGCCTATCACCCCTCCACTTT. This gives the protein CASSMGLSPLHF.

The rearrangement joins TRBV20-1 to TRBJ2-1, with D possibly being TRBD2 (6 bases). V lost 7 bases and J lost 8, with 12 bases in between. Germline V gives CDR1 DFQATT, CDR2 SNEGSKA (reference sequence). This CDR3 comprises 11 residues. Here the CDR3 DNA reads TGCAGTGTTAGGACTACCGATGAGCAGTTCTTC. Its translation: CSVRTTDEQFF.

The J gene is TRBJ1-3, the V gene TRBV6-1; D might be TRBD1 (6 bases). Germline V gene lookup returns CDR1 MNHNS and CDR2 SASEGT. V dropped 0 bases and J dropped 0 bases, with 15 bases sitting between them. The length of the CDR3 is 18 residues. Here the CDR3 reads CASSEAAPGAASGNTIYF. The CDR3, as DNA: TGTGCCAGCAGTGAAGCCGCGCCAGGGGCAGCCTCTGGAAACACCATATATTTT.

The genes are TRBV9 and TRBJ2-1, with a weak D call TRBD2 (5 bases). Germline V gene sequence: CDR1 SGDLS, CDR2 YYNGEE. The length of the CDR3 is 14 residues. V was clipped by 3 bases and J by 5 bases, with 12 bases between them. CDR3 sequence: CASSERDGDNEQFF. In DNA, the CDR3 is TGTGCCAGCAGCGAACGAGACGGGGACAATGAGCAGTTCTTC.

The J gene is TRBJ1-5, the V gene TRBV28, with D hard to call. V gave up 4 bases and J gave up 4 bases, with 17 bases separating them. This CDR3 has 16 residues. Looked up from germline, CDR1 is MDHEN and CDR2 is SYDVKM. CDR3 in amino acids: CASSSPPQVANQPQHF. CDR3 nucleotide sequence: TGTGCCAGCAGTTCGCCTCCGCAAGTTGCGAATCAGCCCCAGCATTTT.

This clone was detected only once. The chain recombines TRBV9 with TRBJ2-1, with D possibly matching TRBD2 (6 bases). The CDR3 runs to 15 residues. Looked up from germline, CDR1 is SGDLS and CDR2 is YYNGEE. Trimming pared 3 bases from V and 7 bases from J, leaving 17 bases between. The CDR3 sequence: CASSGSGTRENEQFF. In DNA form, the CDR3 reads TGTGCCAGCAGCGGTTCCGGGACTCGGGAGAATGAGCAGTTCTTC.

This chain joins TRBV5-4 and TRBJ1-2, with 8 bases fitting TRBD1. The germline gives CDR1 SGHNT, CDR2 YYREEE (reference sequence). Unmatched junction bases numbered 5, after V lost 4 bases and J lost 3 bases. The CDR3 extends over 14 amino acids. The CDR3 here is CASSLGGQDYGYTF. CDR3 bases: TGTGCCAGCAGCCTAGGGGGACAGGACTATGGCTACACCTTC. Full variable domain (remainder filled in from reference TRBV5-4 and TRBJ1-2): ETGVTQSPTHLIKTRGQQVTLRCSSQSGHNTVSWYQQALGQGPQFIFQYYREEENGRGNFPPRFSGLQFPNYSSELNVNALELDDSALYLCASSLGGQDYGYTFGSGTRLTVV.

This chain joins TRBV11-2 and TRBJ2-2, with 7 nucleotides matching TRBD2. The length of the CDR3 is 16 residues. In germline, CDR1 is SGHAT, CDR2 FQNNGV. V was pared by 0 bases and J by 5 bases, with 6 bases of the junction left unmatched. This CDR3 is CASSLEGGRGTGELFF. In DNA form, the CDR3 reads TGTGCCAGCAGCTTAGAGGGCGGGAGAGGAACCGGGGAGCTGTTTTTT.

The V call is TRBV4-2, the J call TRBJ1-5; D call uncertain. Trimming pared 1 base from V and 7 bases from J, leaving 11 bases between. Germline values: CDR1 LGHNA, CDR2 YNFKEQ. The CDR3 covers 14 residues. Here the CDR3 DNA reads TGTGCCAGCAGCCAAGGGGGAGGAAGGCAGCCCCAGCATTTT. This sequence encodes CASSQGGGRQPQHF.

The J gene is TRBJ2-7, the V gene TRBV28; 8 bases agree with TRBD2. The CDR3 loop spans 14 amino acids. The germline CDR1 and CDR2 sequences are MDHEN and SYDVKM. The V and J ends lost 7 bases and 4 bases, in that order; junction bases with no gene match: 9. The CDR3 protein is CASTFGGVAYEQYF. CDR3 bases: TGTGCCAGCACCTTCGGGGGGGTTGCTTACGAGCAGTACTTC.

This chain joins TRBV28 and TRBJ2-3; perhaps TRBD1 as D (5 bases). Germline CDR1 is MDHEN and CDR2 is SYDVKM. V lost 5 bases to trimming and J lost 0 bases, with 18 bases between them. The CDR3 has 17 residues. The CDR3 loop reads CASSPPHRTPSTDTQYF. For the CDR3, the DNA is TGTGCCAGCAGTCCCCCACACAGGACCCCTAGCACAGATACGCAGTATTTT. The whole variable domain, remainder taken from reference TRBV28 and TRBJ2-3, is DVKVTQSSRYLVKRTGEKVFLECVQDMDHENMFWYRQDPGLGLRLIYFSYDVKMKEKGDIPEGYSVSREKKERFSLILESASTNQTSMYLCASSPPHRTPSTDTQYFGPGTRLTVL.